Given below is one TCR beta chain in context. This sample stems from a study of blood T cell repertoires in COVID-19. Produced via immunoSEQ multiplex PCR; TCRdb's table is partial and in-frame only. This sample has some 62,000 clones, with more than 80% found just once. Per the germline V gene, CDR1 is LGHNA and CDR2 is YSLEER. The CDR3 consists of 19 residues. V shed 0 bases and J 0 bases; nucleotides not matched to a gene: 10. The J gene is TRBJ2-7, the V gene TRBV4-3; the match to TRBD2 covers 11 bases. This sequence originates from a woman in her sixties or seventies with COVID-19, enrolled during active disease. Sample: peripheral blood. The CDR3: CASSQERLAGRGASYEQYF. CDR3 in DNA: TGCGCCAGCAGCCAAGAGCGACTAGCGGGACGAGGGGCCTCCTACGAGCAGTACTTC.